This T cell receptor (beta chain) originates from a study of T-cell memory formation after mild COVID-19. Study summary: Clustering of TCRs was largely donor specific.

Study-wide points: In pre-infection memory, a portion of responding clones appeared, which suggested that cross-reactive memory joined.

Constant-segment-primed 5'RACE gave TCR alpha and TCR beta cDNA libraries with sample barcodes and UMIs. TCRdb itself ran the 5' RACE reads through MiXCR, one entry per CDR3 protein. The table shows 350,000 to 450,000 distinct CDR3 sequences, with 28% occurring only once. There are 16 residues in the CDR3. V trimming: 1 base; J trimming: 1 base; junction bases outside the gene matches: 2. Germline lookup yields CDR1 SGHTA and CDR2 FQGTGA. Worth noting for this clonotype: Its antigen is not known.

What was sequenced was PBMCs or a T cell subset sorted from them (not recorded which). The chain joins TRBV7-3 to TRBJ2-3; 10 bases line up with TRBD1. The clonotype originates from an adult woman who had mild COVID-19 (a few samples of this study predate the infection). Cell type and time point are not known. As DNA, the CDR3 is TGTGCCAGCAGCTTAATGGGGACAGGGGGCACAGATACGCAGTATTTT. This gives the protein CASSLMGTGGTDTQYF.